Following are 2 T cell receptor beta chains from one sample sequenced in a study of control samples from healthy donors and cancer patients. TCRdb's table, derived via immunoSEQ multiplex PCR, lists solely in-frame clones and lacks some. The table shows 150,000 to 200,000 clones, with around 90% occurring only once. Sequencing was carried out using blood. The receptors stem from a man aged 18 to 30 in good health.

This chain joins TRBV7-2 and TRBJ1-2; no definite D call. In germline, CDR1 is SGHTA, CDR2 FQGNSA. This CDR3 is 17 amino acids long. V lost 4 bases and J 8 bases, leaving 26 bases between the germline ends. DNA for the CDR3: TGTGCCAGCAGCTCTTCGCGCCGGACGAAATACCCTTGGGGCTACACCTTC. Translation: CASSSSRRTKYPWGYTF. The full variable domain, its missing parts supplied by reference TRBV7-2 and TRBJ1-2, is GAGVSQSPSNKVTEKGKDVELRCDPISGHTALYWYRQSLGQGLEFLIYFQGNSAPDKSGLPSDRFSAERTGGSVSTLTIQRTQQEDSAVYLCASSSSRRTKYPWGYTFGSGTRLTVV.

The gene calls are TRBV12-3 or TRBV12-4 and TRBJ1-1, with D hard to call. The CDR3 is 13 residues long. The germline V and J ends were trimmed by 2 bases and 1 base, with 5 bases remaining between them. CDR3 DNA: TGTGCCAGCAGTTTAAAGTGGAACACTGAAGCTTTCTTT. Its protein is CASSLKWNTEAFF.